This passage covers 9 T cell receptor beta chains from one sample sequenced in a study of cytomegalovirus exposure and HLA in healthy donors. 60 Vbeta and 13 Jbeta primers were used in PCR. Sequencing used immunoSEQ multiplex PCR; TCRdb keeps in-frame clones, though not all of them. The table records some 160,000 clones, 82% of them present only once. What was sequenced was PBMCs. These receptors were collected from a woman aged 45-65 years in good health and CMV-seronegative.

The chain has TRBV7-2 and TRBJ2-3; weak D call: TRBD2 (6 bases). V was shortened by 6 bases and J by 2 bases, with 12 bases between the two germline ends. This CDR3 has 14 residues. Germline loops: CDR1 SGHTA, CDR2 FQGNSA. CDR3 loop: CASRDRDFTDTQYF. DNA for the CDR3: TGTGCCAGCAGGGATCGGGACTTCACAGATACGCAGTATTTT.

The rearrangement uses TRBV7-3 and TRBJ2-3; possible D gene TRBD1, 6 bases. Trimming pared 6 bases from V and 2 bases from J, leaving 9 bases between. This CDR3 region has 13 residues. CDR1 SGHTA and CDR2 FQGTGA come from the germline V gene. The CDR3: CASSQGNTDTQYF. The CDR3 nucleotides read TGTGCCAGCAGTCAGGGGAACACAGATACGCAGTATTTT. Based on the CDR3 plus reference TRBV7-3 and TRBJ2-3, the full variable domain is GAGVSQTPSNKVTEKGKYVELRCDPISGHTALYWYRQSLGQGPEFLIYFQGTGAADDSGLPNDRFFAVRPEGSVSTLKIQRTERGDSAVYLCASSQGNTDTQYFGPGTRLTVL.

In its sample, this clone was seen once. The chain carries TRBV5-1 and TRBJ2-3; 10 bases match TRBD2. Germline CDR1 reads SGHRS; CDR2 reads YFSETQ. CDR3 length: 16 amino acids. V gave up 3 bases and J gave up 2 bases; unmatched junction bases: 6. CDR3 amino acids: CASSSTSGKITDTQYF. The CDR3 coding sequence is TGCGCCAGCAGCTCTACTAGCGGGAAGATCACAGATACGCAGTATTTT.

The chain is built from TRBV9 and TRBJ1-1; 8 positions match TRBD1. CDR3 size: 18 residues. Germline V gene data show CDR1 as SGDLS and CDR2 as YYNGEE. V lost 3 bases, J lost 5 bases, and 18 bases stayed unmatched. The CDR3 DNA is TGTGCCAGCAGCGGGGGGTTAGAGACAGGGGCGTTAGGAACTGAAGCTTTCTTT. It encodes CASSGGLETGALGTEAFF. The full variable domain, in which reference TRBV9 and TRBJ1-1 provide the parts outside the CDR3, is DSGVTQTPKHLITATGQRVTLRCSPRSGDLSVYWYQQSLDQGLQFLIQYYNGEERAKGNILERFSAQQFPDLHSELNLSSLELGDSALYFCASSGGLETGALGTEAFFGQGTRLTVV.

The rearrangement links TRBV15 to TRBJ1-5; 7 bases map to TRBD1. J lost 12 bases, V lost 1 base, and 3 bases had no gene match. The length of the CDR3 is 12 residues. CDR1 and CDR2 (germline): LNHNV, YYDKDF (reference sequence). In nucleotides, the CDR3 is TGTGCCACCAGCAGAGTACAGGGGTTCCAGCATTTT. This codes for CATSRVQGFQHF.

This chain connects TRBV2 to TRBJ2-1; TRBD2 matches 14 bases. The ends lost 2 bases at V and 7 bases at J; junction bases unmatched: 4. Germline CDR1 reads SNHLY; CDR2 reads FYNNEI. CDR3 length equals 16 residues. The CDR3 loop is CASSEQGLAGDNEQFF. The CDR3 nucleotides read TGTGCCAGCAGTGAACAGGGACTAGCGGGAGATAATGAGCAGTTCTTC. The variable domain in full, with the rest retrieved from reference TRBV2 and TRBJ2-1, is EPEVTQTPSHQVTQMGQEVILRCVPISNHLYFYWYRQILGQKVEFLVSFYNNEISEKSEIFDDQFSVERPDGSNFTLKIRSTKLEDSAMYFCASSEQGLAGDNEQFFGPGTRLTVL.

The rearrangement uses TRBV5-4 and TRBJ2-3, with D perhaps TRBD1 (5 bases). The CDR3 spans 14 residues. Germline V gene sequence: CDR1 SGHNT, CDR2 YYREEE (reference sequence). V was cut by 3 bases and J by 0 bases, with 8 bases left in between. CDR3 residues: CASSSDTSTDTQYF. CDR3 in DNA: TGTGCCAGCAGCTCGGACACCAGCACAGATACGCAGTATTTT.

This rearrangement joins TRBV30 to TRBJ1-6; D remains unclear. Germline V gives CDR1 GTSNPN, CDR2 SVGIG (reference sequence). CDR3 length: 15 amino acids. The ends were cut back, 0 bases at V and 7 bases at J, with 13 bases in the middle. The CDR3 nucleotides are TGTGCCTGGAGTGTACGGGATAGGCAGAATTCACCCCTCCACTTT. Amino acids: CAWSVRDRQNSPLHF.

The CDR3 bases are TGCGCCAGCTGGGGGCAGGGTGAGGATAGCAATCAGCCCCAGCATTTT. Translating it yields CASWGQGEDSNQPQHF. The V gene is TRBV10-1, the J gene TRBJ1-5, with a possible D match to TRBD1 (6 bases). From germline, CDR1 is WNHNN and CDR2 SYGVQD (reference sequence). V shed 8 bases and J shed 0 bases, with 17 bases lying between them. The CDR3 runs 16 residues.